This T cell receptor (beta chain) came from a study of cytomegalovirus exposure and HLA in healthy donors. General observations from the study: Analyses of presence and absence presupposed an approximately uniform sequencing depth across donors.

Comment on this clone: Its target is unknown.

CDR3 length: 14 amino acids. Losses at the gene ends were 5 bases for V and 2 bases for J; bases not matched to a gene: 5. CDR1 is SEHNR, CDR2 FQNEAQ, per germline (reference sequence). Researchers ran the PCR with 60 Vbeta and 13 Jbeta primers. Method: immunoSEQ multiplex PCR; TCRdb's copy keeps in-frame clones and lacks some. This table holds around 100,000 clones, 82% found once. The chain recombines TRBV7-9 with TRBJ2-7; TRBD1 matches 8 bases. Sequencing was done on a sample of PBMCs. The sequence was obtained from a man in his thirties or forties in good health and CMV-seropositive. The CDR3 sequence is CASSHRTGTYEQYF. For the CDR3, the DNA is TGTGCCAGCAGCCATAGGACAGGGACCTACGAGCAGTACTTC.